This TCR beta chain was recovered during a study of blood T cells in healthy people across ages. CDR1 and CDR2 (germline): SEHNR, FQNEAQ (reference sequence). The CDR3 spans 13 residues. Using a J-beta primer mix together with a sample-barcoded 5' primer, a second PCR was run for roughly 6 to 12 cycles. Each CDR3 protein is one row after TCRdb ran MiXCR on the 5' RACE reads. This table holds about 1.7 million distinct CDR3 sequences, approximately 28% found once. This clonotype was detected many times. Its ends do not fully match the called genes, so a read error is possible. The receptor was isolated from a woman younger than 45 in good health. The V gene is TRBV7-9, the J gene TRBJ1-1, with D perhaps matching TRBD1 (6 bases). Sequencing was done on a sample of blood. In nucleotides, the CDR3 is TGCGCCAGCAGACTGGGGGCCAACACTGAAGCTTTCTTT. Its protein product is CASRLGANTEAFF.